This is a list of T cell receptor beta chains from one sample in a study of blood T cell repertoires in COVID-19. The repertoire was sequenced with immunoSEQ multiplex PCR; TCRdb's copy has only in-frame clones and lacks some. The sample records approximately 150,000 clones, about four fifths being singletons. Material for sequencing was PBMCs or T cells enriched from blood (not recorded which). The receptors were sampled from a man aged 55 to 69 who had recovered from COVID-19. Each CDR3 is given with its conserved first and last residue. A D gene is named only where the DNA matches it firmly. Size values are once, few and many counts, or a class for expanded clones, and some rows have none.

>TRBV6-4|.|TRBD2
CAHTGGNEQYF
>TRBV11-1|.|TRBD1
CASSSMDRPISPLHF
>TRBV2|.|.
CASIEKAFSYEQYF
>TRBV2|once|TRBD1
CASSDDRGNYNSPLHF
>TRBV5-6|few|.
CASLNRQRANTGELFF
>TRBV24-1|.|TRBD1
CATGAGGLVTQYF
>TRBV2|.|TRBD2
CASSVKLADNEQFF
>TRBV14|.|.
CASSQLMGSKETQYF
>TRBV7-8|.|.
CASSLAQVSSYEQYF
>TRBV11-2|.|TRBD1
CASSLDGTVYGYTF
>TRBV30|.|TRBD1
CAWGTASVTEAFF
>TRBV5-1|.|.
CASRTGEVGLANYGYTF
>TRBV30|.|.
CAWSVRQGRDGYTF
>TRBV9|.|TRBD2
CASSQLAGGRTGELFF
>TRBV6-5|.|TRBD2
CASSLAASGRTDTQYF
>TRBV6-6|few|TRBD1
CASRAGTGVNQPQHF
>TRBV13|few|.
CASSLNWESGANVLTF
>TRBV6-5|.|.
CASSFSDRRYGYTF
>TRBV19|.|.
CASSIAGIQETQYF
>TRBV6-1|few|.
CASSEGGGRLNTEAFF
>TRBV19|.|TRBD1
CASSISGGNSPLHF
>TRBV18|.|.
CASSPSGMNEQFF
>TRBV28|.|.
CATRGVRDGYTF
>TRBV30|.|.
CAFSAGYGYTF
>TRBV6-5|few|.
CASSQKRATGELFF
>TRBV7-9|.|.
CASLPPTSTDTQYF
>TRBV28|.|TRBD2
CASIPSGLAGDSSYEQYF
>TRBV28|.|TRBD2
CASSLLGTSGSYEQYF